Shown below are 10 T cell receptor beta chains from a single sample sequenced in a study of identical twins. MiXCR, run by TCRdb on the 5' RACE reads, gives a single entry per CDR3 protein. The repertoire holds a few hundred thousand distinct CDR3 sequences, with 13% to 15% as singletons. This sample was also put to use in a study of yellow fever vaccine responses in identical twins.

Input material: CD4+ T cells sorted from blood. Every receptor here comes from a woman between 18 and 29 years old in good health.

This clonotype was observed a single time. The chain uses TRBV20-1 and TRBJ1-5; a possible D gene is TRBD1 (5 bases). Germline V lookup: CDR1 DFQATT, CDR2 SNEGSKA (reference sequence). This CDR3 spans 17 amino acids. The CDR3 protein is CSVWGEQAPGSNQPQHF. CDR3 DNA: TGCAGCGTCTGGGGCGAACAGGCTCCGGGCAGCAATCAGCCCCAGCATTTT.

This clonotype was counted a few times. In DNA, the CDR3 is TGCAGTGCTAGAGATAGGCGGGGGAGCACAGATACGCAGTATTTT. This encodes CSARDRRGSTDTQYF. J is TRBJ2-3 and V is TRBV20-1; TRBD2 agrees at 7 bases. V was pared by 0 bases and J by 0 bases, with 3 bases of the junction left unmatched. Germline-derived CDR1 and CDR2 are DFQATT and SNEGSKA (reference sequence). The length of the CDR3 is 15 residues.

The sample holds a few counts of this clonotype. CDR3 bases: TGTGCCAGCAGTCAAAGACTTCGGATGTGGGACAGGGCGTCCTCTGGGGCCAACGTCCTGACTTTC. Amino acid sequence: CASSQRLRMWDRASSGANVLTF. The rearrangement uses TRBV2 and TRBJ2-6; the match to TRBD1 covers 9 bases. CDR3 size: 22 residues. V was pared by 5 bases and J by 0 bases, with 20 bases of the junction left unmatched. CDR1 is SNHLY, CDR2 FYNNEI, per germline.

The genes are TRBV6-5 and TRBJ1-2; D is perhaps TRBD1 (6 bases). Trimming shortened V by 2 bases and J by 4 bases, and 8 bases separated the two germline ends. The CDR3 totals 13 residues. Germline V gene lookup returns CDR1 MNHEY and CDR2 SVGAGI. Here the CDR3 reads CASSYKQGYGYTF. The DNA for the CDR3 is TGTGCCAGCAGTTACAAACAGGGCTATGGCTACACCTTC.

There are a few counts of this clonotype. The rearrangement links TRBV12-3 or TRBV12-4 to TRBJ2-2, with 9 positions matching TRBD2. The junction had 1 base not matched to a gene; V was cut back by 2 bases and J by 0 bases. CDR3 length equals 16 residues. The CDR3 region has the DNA TGTGCCAGCAGTTTACTAGCGGGGTCGAACACCGGGGAGCTGTTTTTT. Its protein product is CASSLLAGSNTGELFF.

The CDR3 region is CASSQASGFEQFF. CDR3 in DNA: TGCGCCAGCAGCCAAGCTTCGGGTTTTGAGCAGTTCTTC. The chain couples TRBV4-1 to TRBJ2-1, with D unclear. Germline V gene sequence: CDR1 MGHRA, CDR2 YSYEKL. With 1 base removed from V and 9 bases from J, the gap between germline ends came to 10 bases. CDR3 length: 13 residues.

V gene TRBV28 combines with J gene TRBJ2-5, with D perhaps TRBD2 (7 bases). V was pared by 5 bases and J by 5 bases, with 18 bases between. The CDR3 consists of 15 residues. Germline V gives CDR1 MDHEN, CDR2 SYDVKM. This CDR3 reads CASSPTGRARETQYF. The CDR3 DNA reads TGTGCCAGCAGTCCTACAGGGAGGGCAAGGGAGACCCAGTACTTC. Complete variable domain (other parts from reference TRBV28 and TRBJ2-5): DVKVTQSSRYLVKRTGEKVFLECVQDMDHENMFWYRQDPGLGLRLIYFSYDVKMKEKGDIPEGYSVSREKKERFSLILESASTNQTSMYLCASSPTGRARETQYFGPGTRLLVL.

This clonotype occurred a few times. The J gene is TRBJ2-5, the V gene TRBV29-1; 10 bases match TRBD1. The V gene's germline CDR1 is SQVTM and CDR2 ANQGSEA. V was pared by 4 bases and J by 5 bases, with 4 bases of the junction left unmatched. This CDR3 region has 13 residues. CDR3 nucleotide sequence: TGCAGCGTTGGACAGGGGGCCCCGGAGACCCAGTACTTC. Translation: CSVGQGAPETQYF.

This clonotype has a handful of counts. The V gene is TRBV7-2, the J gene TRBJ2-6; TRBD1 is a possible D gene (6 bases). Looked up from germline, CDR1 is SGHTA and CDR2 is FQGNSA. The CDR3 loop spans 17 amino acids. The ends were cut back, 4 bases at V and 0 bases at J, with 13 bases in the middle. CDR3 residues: CASSSYREPSGANVLTF. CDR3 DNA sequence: TGTGCCAGCAGCTCCTACAGGGAACCCTCTGGGGCCAACGTCCTGACTTTC.

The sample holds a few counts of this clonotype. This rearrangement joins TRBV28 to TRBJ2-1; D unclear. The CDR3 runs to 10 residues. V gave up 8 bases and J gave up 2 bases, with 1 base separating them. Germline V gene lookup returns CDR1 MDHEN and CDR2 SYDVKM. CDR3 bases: TGTGCCAGCGCCTACAATGAGCAGTTCTTC. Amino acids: CASAYNEQFF.